A selection of T cell receptor beta chains follows, all from one sample in a study of glioma-infiltrating T cells after dendritic cell vaccination. The method was immunoSEQ multiplex PCR; TCRdb's version includes in-frame clones alone and lacks a portion of them. Counted here are around 67,000 clones, approximately 80% occurring once; the ten biggest clones make up 7.9%. The sequenced sample was blood, obtained before dendritic cell vaccination. These receptors were taken from a human donor with glioblastoma. CDR3s include the opening cysteine and the closing phenylalanine or tryptophan. Fields, in order: V gene, D gene, J gene, clone size, CDR3 DNA, CDR3 protein. A D gene is named only where the DNA matches it firmly. Size is stated for part of the rows, as once, few or many counts, or as a class when the clone is expanded.

TRBV30,TRBD1,TRBJ1-2,.,TGTGCCTGGACACCGGGACAGGGGGCGTATGGCTACACCTTC,CAWTPGQGAYGYTF
TRBV5-1,.,TRBJ1-2,.,TGCGCCAGCAGCTTGAGTTTGGTAGCCGATGGCTACACCTTC,CASSLSLVADGYTF
TRBV7-2,.,TRBJ2-3,.,TGTGCCAGCAGGGCTGAGATTACAGGGCTGACAGATACGCAGTATTTT,CASRAEITGLTDTQYF
TRBV4-2,TRBD2,TRBJ2-3,once,TGTGCCAGCAGCCTCGGGACTAGCGGGGGGGCCGAAGCCCCAGATACGCAGTATTTT,CASSLGTSGGAEAPDTQYF
TRBV7-9,.,TRBJ2-3,.,TGTGCCAGCAGCTTAAGTAAAGCTTTTGCTAGCACAGATACGCAGTATTTT,CASSLSKAFASTDTQYF
TRBV13,TRBD2,TRBJ2-1,.,TGTGCCAGCAGCTTAGTGGCTAGCGGGGGAGGGGGCCTAAATGAGCAGTTCTTC,CASSLVASGGGGLNEQFF
TRBV7-4,TRBD1,TRBJ2-7,.,TGTGCCAGCAGCCCTCGGGGCCAGGGGGCGGGGGAGCAGTACTTC,CASSPRGQGAGEQYF
TRBV4-3,.,TRBJ1-2,.,TGCGCCAGCAGCCAAGATAATTCCGCGGCCTATGGCTACACCTTC,CASSQDNSAAYGYTF
TRBV6-5,.,TRBJ1-4,.,TGTGCCAGCAGTGTCACGACTACAACTAATGAAAAACTGTTTTTT,CASSVTTTTNEKLFF
TRBV30,.,TRBJ1-1,.,TGTGCCTGGAGTGTTTCTCTTCGAGCTTTCTTT,CAWSVSLRAFF
TRBV9,TRBD1,TRBJ1-6,.,TGTGCCAGCAGCGAAACAGGGGGCCGGAATTCACCCCTCCACTTT,CASSETGGRNSPLHF
TRBV14,TRBD1,TRBJ1-2,few,TGTGCCAGCAGCCAAGTGGTGCAGGGGGGTTACACCTTC,CASSQVVQGGYTF
TRBV5-6,.,TRBJ1-2,.,TGTGCCAGCAGCTTGGGACAGCCTCTCTATGGCTACACCTTC,CASSLGQPLYGYTF
TRBV7-9,TRBD1,TRBJ2-7,once,TGTGCCAGCAGCTCTCCGGGACAGGGATCTGAAAAGGTGGAGCAGTACTTC,CASSSPGQGSEKVEQYF